This TCR beta chain was obtained from a study of blood T cell repertoires in COVID-19. Turning to the study itself: Samples came from the United States, Italy and Spain, spanning acute and convalescent COVID-19. The cDNA or gDNA used as material had been derived from T cells, B-cell-depleted T cells, or PBMCs.

Trimming took off 0 bases at V and 3 bases at J, with 11 bases between the two ends. CDR1 and CDR2 (germline): MNHEY, SVGAGI. The CDR3 is 15 residues long. Followed longitudinally, the Seattle patients had been enrolled during active infection. As originally analysed: It was from reference gene primer amplification that nucleated cell counts were estimated. Some clones are missing from TCRdb's copy, which holds only in-frame ones; the method was immunoSEQ multiplex PCR. V and J calls and clone size follow that table, whereas D and trimming were derived from the DNA. The profile shows approximately 290,000 clones, 90% to 95% of them singletons.

This receptor was obtained from a woman in her 30s with COVID-19, enrolled during active disease. The chain combines TRBV6-5 with TRBJ1-1; the D gene is possibly TRBD1 (5 bases). The sequencing sample was made of peripheral blood. CDR3 sequence (DNA): TGTGCCAGCAGTTACTCAACAGCGGGGGACACTGAAGCTTTCTTT. It is translated as CASSYSTAGDTEAFF.